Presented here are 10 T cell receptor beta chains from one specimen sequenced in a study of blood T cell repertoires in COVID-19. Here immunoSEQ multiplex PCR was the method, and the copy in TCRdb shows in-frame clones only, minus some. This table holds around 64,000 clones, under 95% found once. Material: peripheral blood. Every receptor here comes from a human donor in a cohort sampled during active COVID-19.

CDR3 sequence reads: CASTATPAANAEAFF. The CDR3 coding sequence is TGTGCCAGCACCGCGACTCCGGCGGCAAACGCTGAAGCTTTCTTT. The V and J genes are TRBV5-5 and TRBJ1-1; D uncertain. V lost 6 bases, J lost 6 bases, and 21 bases lay in between. Germline assignment: CDR1 SGHKS and CDR2 YYEKEE (reference sequence). The CDR3 length is 15 residues.

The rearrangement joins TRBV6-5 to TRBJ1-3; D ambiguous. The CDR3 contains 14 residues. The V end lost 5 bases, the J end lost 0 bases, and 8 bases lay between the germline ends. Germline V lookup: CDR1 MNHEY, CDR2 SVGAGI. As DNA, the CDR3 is TGTGCCAGCAGTCCCTTTAGCTCTGGAAACACCATATATTTT. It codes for CASSPFSSGNTIYF.

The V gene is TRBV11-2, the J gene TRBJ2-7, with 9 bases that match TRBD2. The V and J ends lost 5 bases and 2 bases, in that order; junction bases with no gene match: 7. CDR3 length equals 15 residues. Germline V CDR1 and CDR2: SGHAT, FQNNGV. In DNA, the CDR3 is TGTGCCAGCAGCCCCGCTAGCGGGACGACCTACGAGCAGTACTTC. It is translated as CASSPASGTTYEQYF.

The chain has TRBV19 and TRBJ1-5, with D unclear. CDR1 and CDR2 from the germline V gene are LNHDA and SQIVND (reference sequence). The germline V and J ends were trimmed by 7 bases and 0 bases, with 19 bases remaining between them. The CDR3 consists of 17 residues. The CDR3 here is CASKGVSQAYSNQPQHF. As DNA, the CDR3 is TGTGCCAGTAAGGGAGTCTCCCAGGCTTATAGCAATCAGCCCCAGCATTTT. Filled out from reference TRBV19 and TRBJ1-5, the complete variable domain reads DGGITQSPKYLFRKEGQNVTLSCEQNLNHDAMYWYRQDPGQGLRLIYYSQIVNDFQKGDIAEGYSVSREKKESFPLTVTSAQKNPTAFYLCASKGVSQAYSNQPQHFGDGTRLSIL.

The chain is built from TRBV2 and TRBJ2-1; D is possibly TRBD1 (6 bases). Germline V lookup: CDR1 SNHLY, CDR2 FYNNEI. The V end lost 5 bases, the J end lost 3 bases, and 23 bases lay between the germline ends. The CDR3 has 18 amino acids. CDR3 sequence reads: CASSRQDLGPPFYNEQFF. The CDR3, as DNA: TGTGCCAGCAGTCGACAGGACCTTGGGCCACCCTTCTACAATGAGCAGTTCTTC.

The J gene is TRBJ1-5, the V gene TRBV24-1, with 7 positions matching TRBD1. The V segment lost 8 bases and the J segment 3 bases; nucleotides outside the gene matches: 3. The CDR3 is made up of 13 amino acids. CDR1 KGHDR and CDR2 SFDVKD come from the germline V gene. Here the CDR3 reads CATTTGDNQPQHF. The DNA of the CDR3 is TGTGCCACCACTACAGGGGACAATCAGCCCCAGCATTTT.

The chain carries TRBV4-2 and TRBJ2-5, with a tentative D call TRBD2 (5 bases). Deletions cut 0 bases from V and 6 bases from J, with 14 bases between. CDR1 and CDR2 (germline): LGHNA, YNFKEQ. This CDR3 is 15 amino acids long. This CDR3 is CASSQDGLAKKTQYF. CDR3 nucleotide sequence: TGTGCCAGCAGCCAAGATGGTCTAGCCAAGAAGACCCAGTACTTC.

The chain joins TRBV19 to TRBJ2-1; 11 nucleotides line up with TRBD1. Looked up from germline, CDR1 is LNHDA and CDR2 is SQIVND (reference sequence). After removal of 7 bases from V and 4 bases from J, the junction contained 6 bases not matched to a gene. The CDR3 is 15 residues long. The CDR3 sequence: CASIWTGGPYNEQFF. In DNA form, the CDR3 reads TGTGCCAGTATTTGGACAGGGGGCCCGTACAATGAGCAGTTCTTC. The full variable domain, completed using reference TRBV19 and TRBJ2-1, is DGGITQSPKYLFRKEGQNVTLSCEQNLNHDAMYWYRQDPGQGLRLIYYSQIVNDFQKGDIAEGYSVSREKKESFPLTVTSAQKNPTAFYLCASIWTGGPYNEQFFGPGTRLTVL.

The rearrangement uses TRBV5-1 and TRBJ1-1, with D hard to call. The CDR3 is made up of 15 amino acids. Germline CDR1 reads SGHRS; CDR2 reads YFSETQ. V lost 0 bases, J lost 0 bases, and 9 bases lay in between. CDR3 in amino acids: CASSLAGSMNTEAFF. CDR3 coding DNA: TGCGCCAGCAGCTTGGCTGGCAGTATGAACACTGAAGCTTTCTTT.

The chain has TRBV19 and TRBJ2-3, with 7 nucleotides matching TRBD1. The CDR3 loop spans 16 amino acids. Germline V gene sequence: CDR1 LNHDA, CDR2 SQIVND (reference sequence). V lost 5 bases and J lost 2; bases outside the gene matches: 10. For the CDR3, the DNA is TGTGCCAGTAGTGCGTTGACAGGGTTGGACACAGATACGCAGTATTTT. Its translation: CASSALTGLDTDTQYF.